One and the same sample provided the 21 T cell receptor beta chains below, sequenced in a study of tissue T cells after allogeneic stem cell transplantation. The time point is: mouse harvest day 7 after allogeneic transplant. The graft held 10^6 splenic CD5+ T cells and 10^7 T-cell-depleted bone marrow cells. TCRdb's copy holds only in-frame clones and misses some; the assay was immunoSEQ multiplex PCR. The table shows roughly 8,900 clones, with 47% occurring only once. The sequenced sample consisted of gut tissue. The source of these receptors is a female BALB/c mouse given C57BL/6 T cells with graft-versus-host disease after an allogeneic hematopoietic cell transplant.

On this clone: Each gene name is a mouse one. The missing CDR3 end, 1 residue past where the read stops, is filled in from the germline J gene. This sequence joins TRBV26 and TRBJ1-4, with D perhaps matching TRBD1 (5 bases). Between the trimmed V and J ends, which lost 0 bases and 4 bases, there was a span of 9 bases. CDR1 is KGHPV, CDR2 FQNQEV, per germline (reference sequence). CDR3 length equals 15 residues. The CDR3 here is CASSLSTDINERLFF. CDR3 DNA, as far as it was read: TGTGCCAGCAGTCTGTCGACAGACATCAACGAAAGATTATTT.

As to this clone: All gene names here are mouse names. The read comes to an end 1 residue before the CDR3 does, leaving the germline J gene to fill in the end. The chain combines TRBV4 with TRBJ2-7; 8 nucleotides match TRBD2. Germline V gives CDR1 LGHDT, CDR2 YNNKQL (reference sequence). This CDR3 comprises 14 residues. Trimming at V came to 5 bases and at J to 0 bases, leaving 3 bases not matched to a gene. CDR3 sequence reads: CASSQGLDSYEQYF. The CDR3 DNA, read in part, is TGTGCCAGCAGCCAGGGACTGGACTCCTATGAACAGTAC.

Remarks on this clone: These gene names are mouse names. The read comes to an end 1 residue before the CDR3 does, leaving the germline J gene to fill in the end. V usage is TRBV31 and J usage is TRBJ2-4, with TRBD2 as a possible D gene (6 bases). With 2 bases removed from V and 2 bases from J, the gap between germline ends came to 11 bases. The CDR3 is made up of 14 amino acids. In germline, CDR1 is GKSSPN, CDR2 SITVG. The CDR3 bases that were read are TGTGCCTGGAGTGCGGGACTTTTTCAAAACACCTTGTAC. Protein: CAWSAGLFQNTLY. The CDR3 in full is CAWSAGLFQNTLYF.

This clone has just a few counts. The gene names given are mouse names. CDR3 bases read: TGTGCCAGCAGCTACCATGAACAGTAC. Protein product: CASSYHEQY. In full, the CDR3 reads CASSYHEQYF. The V call is TRBV4, the J call TRBJ2-7; D is unresolved. Coverage ceases 1 residue before the CDR3 finishes, and the germline J gene fills in the end. Trimming took off 3 bases at V and 5 bases at J, with 2 bases between the two ends. The CDR3 extends over 10 amino acids. Germline V lookup: CDR1 LGHDT, CDR2 YNNKQL (reference sequence).

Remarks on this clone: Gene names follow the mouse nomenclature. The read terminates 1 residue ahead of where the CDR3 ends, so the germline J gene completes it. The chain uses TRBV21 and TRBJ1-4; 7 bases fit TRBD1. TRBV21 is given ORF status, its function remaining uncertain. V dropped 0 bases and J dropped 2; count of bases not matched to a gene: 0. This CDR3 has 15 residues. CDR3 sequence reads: CASSQSQGSNERLFF. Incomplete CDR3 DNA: TGTGCTAGCAGTCAATCACAGGGGTCCAACGAAAGATTATTT.

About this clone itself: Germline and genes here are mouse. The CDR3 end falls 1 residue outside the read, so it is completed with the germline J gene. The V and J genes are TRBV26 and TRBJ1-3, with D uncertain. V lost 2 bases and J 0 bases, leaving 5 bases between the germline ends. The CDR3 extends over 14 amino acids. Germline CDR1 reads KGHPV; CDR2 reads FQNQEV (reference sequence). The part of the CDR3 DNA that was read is TGTGCCAGCAGTCTGCAGGTTTCTGGAAATACGCTCTAT. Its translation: CASSLQVSGNTLY. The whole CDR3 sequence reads CASSLQVSGNTLYF.

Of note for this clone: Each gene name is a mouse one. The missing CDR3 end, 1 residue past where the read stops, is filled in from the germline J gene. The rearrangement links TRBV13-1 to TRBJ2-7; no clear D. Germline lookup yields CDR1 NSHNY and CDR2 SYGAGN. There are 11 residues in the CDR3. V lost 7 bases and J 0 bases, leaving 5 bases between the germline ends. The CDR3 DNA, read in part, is TGTGCCAGCGGTCCCTCCTATGAACAGTAC. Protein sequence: CASGPSYEQY. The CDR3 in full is CASGPSYEQYF.

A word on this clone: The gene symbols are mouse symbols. The CDR3 spells CASSLPGYNNQAPLF. The sequenced CDR3 bases are TGTGCCAGCAGCTTACCCGGCTATAACAACCAGGCTCCGCTT. This rearrangement joins TRBV3 to TRBJ1-5; D gene uncertain. The read terminates 1 residue before the CDR3 end, so the remaining end is supplied by the germline J gene. V lost 2 bases, J lost 0 bases, and 8 bases lay in between. CDR3 length equals 15 residues. In germline, CDR1 is SNHLY, CDR2 FYNGKV (reference sequence).

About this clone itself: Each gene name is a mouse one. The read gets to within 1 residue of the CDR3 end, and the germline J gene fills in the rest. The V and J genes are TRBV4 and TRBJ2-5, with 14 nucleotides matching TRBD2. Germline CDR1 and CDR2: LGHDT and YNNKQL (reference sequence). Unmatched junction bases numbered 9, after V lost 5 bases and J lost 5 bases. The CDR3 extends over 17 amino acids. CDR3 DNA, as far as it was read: TGTGCCAGCAGCCAAAAGGGACTGGGGGGGCGCGGAGACACCCAGTAC. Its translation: CASSQKGLGGRGDTQY. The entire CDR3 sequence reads CASSQKGLGGRGDTQYF.

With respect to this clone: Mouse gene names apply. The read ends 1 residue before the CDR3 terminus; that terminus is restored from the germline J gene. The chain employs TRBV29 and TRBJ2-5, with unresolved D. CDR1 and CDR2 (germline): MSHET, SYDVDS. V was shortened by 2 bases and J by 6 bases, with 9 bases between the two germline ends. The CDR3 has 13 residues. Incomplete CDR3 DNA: TGTGCTAGCAGTTTAGGGGTGAGGGACACCCAGTAC. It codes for CASSLGVRDTQY. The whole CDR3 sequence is CASSLGVRDTQYF.

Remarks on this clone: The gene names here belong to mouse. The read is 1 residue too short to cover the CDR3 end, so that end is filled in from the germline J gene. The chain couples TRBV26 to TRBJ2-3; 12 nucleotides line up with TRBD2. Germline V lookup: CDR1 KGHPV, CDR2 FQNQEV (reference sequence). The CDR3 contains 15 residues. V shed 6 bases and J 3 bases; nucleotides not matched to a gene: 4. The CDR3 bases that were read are TGTGCCAGCAGGACTGGGGGGGCGCGGGCAGAAACGCTGTAT. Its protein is CASRTGGARAETLY. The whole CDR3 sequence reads CASRTGGARAETLYF. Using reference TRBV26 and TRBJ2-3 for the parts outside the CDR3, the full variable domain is NSKVIQTPRYLVKGQGQKAKMRCIPEKGHPVVFWYQQNKNNEFKFLINFQNQEVLQQIDMTEKRFSAECPSNSPCSLEIQSSEAGDSALYLCASRTGGARAETLYFGSGTRLTVL.

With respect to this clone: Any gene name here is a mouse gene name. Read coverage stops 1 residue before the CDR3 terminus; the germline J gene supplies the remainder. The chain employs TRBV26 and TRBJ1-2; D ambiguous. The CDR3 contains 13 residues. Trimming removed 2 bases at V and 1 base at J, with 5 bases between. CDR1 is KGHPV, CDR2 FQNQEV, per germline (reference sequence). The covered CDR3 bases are TGTGCCAGCAGTCTGAGAAGAAACTCCGACTACACC. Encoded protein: CASSLRRNSDYT. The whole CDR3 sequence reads CASSLRRNSDYTF. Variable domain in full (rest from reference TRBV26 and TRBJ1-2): NSKVIQTPRYLVKGQGQKAKMRCIPEKGHPVVFWYQQNKNNEFKFLINFQNQEVLQQIDMTEKRFSAECPSNSPCSLEIQSSEAGDSALYLCASSLRRNSDYTFGSGTRLLVI.

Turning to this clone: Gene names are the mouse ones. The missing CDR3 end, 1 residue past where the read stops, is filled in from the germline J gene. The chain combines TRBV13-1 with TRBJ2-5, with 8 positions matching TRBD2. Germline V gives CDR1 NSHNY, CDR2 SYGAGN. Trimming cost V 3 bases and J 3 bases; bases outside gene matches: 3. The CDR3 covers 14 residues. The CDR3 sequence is CASSGLGTQDTQYF. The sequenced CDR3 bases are TGTGCCAGCAGTGGACTGGGGACTCAAGACACCCAGTAC.

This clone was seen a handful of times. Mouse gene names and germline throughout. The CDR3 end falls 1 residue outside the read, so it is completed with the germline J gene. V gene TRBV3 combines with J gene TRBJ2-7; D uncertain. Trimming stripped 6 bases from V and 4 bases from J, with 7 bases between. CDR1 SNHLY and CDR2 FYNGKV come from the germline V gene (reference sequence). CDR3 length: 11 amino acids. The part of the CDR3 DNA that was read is TGTGCCAGCAGAGACACATATGAACAGTAC. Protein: CASRDTYEQY. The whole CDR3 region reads CASRDTYEQYF.

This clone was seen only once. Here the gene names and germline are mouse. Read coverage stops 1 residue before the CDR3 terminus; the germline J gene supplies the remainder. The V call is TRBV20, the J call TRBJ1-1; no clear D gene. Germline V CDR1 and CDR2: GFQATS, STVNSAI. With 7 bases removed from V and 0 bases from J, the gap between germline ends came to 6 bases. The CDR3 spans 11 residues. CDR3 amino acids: CGGQPNTEVFF. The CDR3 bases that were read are TGTGGTGGACAACCAAACACAGAAGTCTTC. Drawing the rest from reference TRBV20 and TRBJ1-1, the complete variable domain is GALVYQYPRRTICKSGTSMRMECQAVGFQATSVAWYRQSPQKTFELIALSTVNSAIKYEQNFTQEKFPISHPNLSFSSMTVLNAYLEDRGLYLCGGQPNTEVFFGKGTRLTVV.

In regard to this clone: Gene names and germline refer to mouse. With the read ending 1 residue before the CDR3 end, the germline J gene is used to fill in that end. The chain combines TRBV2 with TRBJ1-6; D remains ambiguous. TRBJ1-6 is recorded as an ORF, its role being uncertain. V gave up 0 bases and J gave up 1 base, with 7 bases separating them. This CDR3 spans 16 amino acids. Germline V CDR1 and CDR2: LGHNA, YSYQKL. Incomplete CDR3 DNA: TGTGCCAGCAGCCAAGATCGGGAATCCTATAATTCGCCCCTCTAC. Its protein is CASSQDRESYNSPLY. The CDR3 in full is CASSQDRESYNSPLYF.

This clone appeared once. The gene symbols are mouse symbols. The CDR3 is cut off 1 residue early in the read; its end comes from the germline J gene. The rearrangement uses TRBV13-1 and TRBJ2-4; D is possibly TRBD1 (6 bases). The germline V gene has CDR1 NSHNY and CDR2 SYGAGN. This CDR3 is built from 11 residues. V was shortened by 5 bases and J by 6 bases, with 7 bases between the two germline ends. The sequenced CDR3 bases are TGTGCCAGCAGAACAGGGAACACCTTGTAC. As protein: CASRTGNTLY. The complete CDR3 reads CASRTGNTLYF.

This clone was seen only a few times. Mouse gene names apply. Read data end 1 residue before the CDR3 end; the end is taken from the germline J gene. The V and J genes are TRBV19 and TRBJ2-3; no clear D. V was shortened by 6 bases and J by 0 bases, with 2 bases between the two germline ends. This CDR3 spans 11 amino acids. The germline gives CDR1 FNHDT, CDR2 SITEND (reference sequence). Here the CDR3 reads CASNSAETLYF. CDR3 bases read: TGTGCCAGCAACAGTGCAGAAACGCTGTAT.

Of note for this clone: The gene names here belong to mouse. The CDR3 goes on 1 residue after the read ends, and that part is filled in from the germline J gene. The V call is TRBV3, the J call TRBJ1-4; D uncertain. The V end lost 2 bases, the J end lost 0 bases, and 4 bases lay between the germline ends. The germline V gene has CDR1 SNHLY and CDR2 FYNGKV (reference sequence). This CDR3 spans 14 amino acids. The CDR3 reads CASSLTISNERLFF. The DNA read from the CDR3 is TGTGCCAGCAGCTTAACAATTTCCAACGAAAGATTATTT.

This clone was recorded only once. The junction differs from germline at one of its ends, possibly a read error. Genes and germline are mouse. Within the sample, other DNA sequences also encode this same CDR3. The CDR3 region is CASSLAISYNSPLYF. CDR3 DNA, as far as it was read: TGTGCCAGTAGTCTGGCCATTTCCTATAATTCGCCCCTCTAC. This chain uses TRBV26 with TRBJ1-6, with unresolved D. Read coverage stops 1 residue before the CDR3 terminus; the germline J gene supplies the remainder. TRBJ1-6 is given ORF status, its function remaining uncertain. The CDR3 spans 15 residues. Germline CDR1 and CDR2: KGHPV and FQNQEV (reference sequence).

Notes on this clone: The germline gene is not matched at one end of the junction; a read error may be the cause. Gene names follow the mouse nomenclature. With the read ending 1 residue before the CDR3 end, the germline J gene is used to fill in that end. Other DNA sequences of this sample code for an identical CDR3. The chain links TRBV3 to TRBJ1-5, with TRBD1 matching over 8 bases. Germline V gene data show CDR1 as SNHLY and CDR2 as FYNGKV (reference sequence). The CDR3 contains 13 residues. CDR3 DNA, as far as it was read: TGCGCCAGCAGCTGGGACAGGTACCAGGCTCCGCTT. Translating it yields CASSWDRYQAPL. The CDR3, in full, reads CASSWDRYQAPLF.